Below, 21 T cell receptor beta chains from the same sample are listed, as sequenced in a study of blood T cell repertoires in COVID-19. Repertoires were generated with immunoSEQ multiplex PCR, while TCRdb's copy carries only in-frame clones and drops some. The repertoire holds roughly 300,000 clones, with approximately 83% as singletons. The sequencing sample was made of peripheral blood. Every receptor here comes from a human donor in a cohort sampled during active COVID-19.

CDR3 amino acids: CASQQRQGVSETQYF. CDR3 bases: TGTGCCAGCCAACAAAGACAGGGCGTGAGTGAGACCCAGTACTTC. The J gene is TRBJ2-5, the V gene TRBV14; 7 bases match TRBD1. V dropped 8 bases and J dropped 5; count of bases not matched to a gene: 14. The germline gives CDR1 SGHDN, CDR2 FVKESK. The CDR3 totals 15 residues.

V is TRBV5-8 and J is TRBJ2-1; maybe TRBD2 (6 bases). The germline V gene has CDR1 SGHTS and CDR2 YDEGEE. The length of the CDR3 is 15 residues. Trimming left V 0 bases short and J 4 bases short, with 11 bases between. Here the CDR3 reads CASSLELATYNEQFF. CDR3 sequence (DNA): TGTGCCAGCAGCTTGGAACTAGCTACTTACAATGAGCAGTTCTTC.

The chain is built from TRBV7-8 and TRBJ2-1; weak D call: TRBD2 (6 bases). In germline, CDR1 is SGHVS, CDR2 FQNEAQ. This CDR3 is built from 14 residues. The V end lost 0 bases, the J end lost 7 bases, and 10 bases lay between the germline ends. In DNA, the CDR3 is TGTGCCAGCAGCTTAGCGGGAGGAAGAAATGAGCAGTTCTTC. It yields the protein CASSLAGGRNEQFF.

The chain recombines TRBV7-2 with TRBJ2-5; possible D gene TRBD1, 5 bases. Germline lookup yields CDR1 SGHTA and CDR2 FQGNSA. The CDR3 is 14 amino acids. Trimming removed 3 bases at V and 5 bases at J, with 13 bases between. The CDR3 spells CASSFLQDLETQYF. The DNA for the CDR3 is TGTGCCAGCAGCTTTTTACAGGACCTCGAGACCCAGTACTTC. Full variable domain (rest looked up from reference TRBV7-2 and TRBJ2-5): GAGVSQSPSNKVTEKGKDVELRCDPISGHTALYWYRQSLGQGLEFLIYFQGNSAPDKSGLPSDRFSAERTGGSVSTLTIQRTQQEDSAVYLCASSFLQDLETQYFGPGTRLLVL.

Written as DNA, the CDR3 is TGTGCCACCAGCCAGATGGAAACTAGCGGGCGGTACTGGGAGCAGTACTTC. Residues: CATSQMETSGRYWEQYF. V is TRBV15 and J is TRBJ2-7, with 9 positions matching TRBD2. The length of the CDR3 is 17 residues. Germline V lookup: CDR1 LNHNV, CDR2 YYDKDF (reference sequence). With V trimmed by 5 bases and J by 7 bases, 18 bases remained unmatched.

CDR3: CASSFGGRIHEQYF. The CDR3 DNA follows: TGTGCCAGCAGTTTCGGCGGGAGAATCCACGAGCAGTACTTC. The chain recombines TRBV27 with TRBJ2-7; 7 nucleotides align to TRBD2. Germline CDR1 is MNHEY and CDR2 is SMNVEV (reference sequence). With 3 bases clipped from V and 5 bases from J, the junction kept 7 bases outside the gene matches. The CDR3 consists of 14 residues.

The genes are TRBV5-4 and TRBJ2-5; TRBD1 is a possible D gene (6 bases). The CDR3 totals 15 residues. V was shortened by 3 bases and J by 2 bases, with 14 bases between the two germline ends. CDR1 and CDR2 from the germline V gene are SGHNT and YYREEE (reference sequence). The CDR3 region is CASSSLGRGQETQYF. The CDR3 nucleotides are TGTGCCAGCAGCTCCCTGGGAAGGGGGCAAGAGACCCAGTACTTC.

The chain uses TRBV7-2 and TRBJ2-1; D perhaps matches TRBD2 (6 bases). This CDR3 contains 16 residues. CDR1 and CDR2 (germline): SGHTA, FQGNSA. Trimming removed 5 bases from V and 3 bases from J, with 17 bases in between. The CDR3 sequence is CASSVRGTPNYNEQFF. CDR3 nucleotide sequence: TGTGCCAGCAGCGTCCGCGGGACTCCGAACTACAATGAGCAGTTCTTC.

This chain connects TRBV28 to TRBJ1-5; 10 nucleotides align to TRBD1. Germline CDR1 and CDR2: MDHEN and SYDVKM. V shed 5 bases, J shed 3 bases, and the junction held 16 bases outside the gene matches. This CDR3 spans 19 amino acids. CDR3 sequence reads: CASSPGGTGVFRYNQPQHF. CDR3 nucleotide sequence: TGTGCCAGCAGTCCGGGGGGGACAGGGGTTTTTCGGTACAATCAGCCCCAGCATTTT.

This clone has a count of ten or more. This chain joins TRBV5-1 and TRBJ2-1; 11 bases fit TRBD2. Germline V CDR1 and CDR2: SGHRS, YFSETQ. V gave up 3 bases and J gave up 10 bases; unmatched junction bases: 3. CDR3 size: 13 residues. This CDR3 is CASSSGLAGEQFF. The CDR3 coding sequence is TGCGCCAGCAGCTCAGGACTAGCGGGCGAGCAGTTCTTC.

The rearrangement links TRBV7-6 to TRBJ2-2; D is unclear. V dropped 5 bases and J dropped 0 bases, with 10 bases sitting between them. Germline-derived CDR1 and CDR2 are SGHVS and FNYEAQ. The CDR3 runs to 15 residues. CDR3 DNA: TGTGCCAGCAGCCCCAGCGACGCGAACACCGGGGAGCTGTTTTTT. This translates into CASSPSDANTGELFF.

This rearrangement joins TRBV14 to TRBJ2-2, with 7 bases matching TRBD1. The V and J ends lost 0 bases and 7 bases, in that order; junction bases with no gene match: 8. Germline V gene lookup returns CDR1 SGHDN and CDR2 FVKESK. CDR3 length equals 16 residues. CDR3 nucleotides: TGTGCCAGCAGCCAAGACATCAGGGGGTACGGCGGGGAGCTGTTTTTT. Its translation: CASSQDIRGYGGELFF.

This chain connects TRBV5-4 to TRBJ2-7; TRBD2 matches 10 bases. Trimming at V came to 0 bases and at J to 2 bases, leaving 5 bases not matched to a gene. CDR3 length: 16 amino acids. The V gene's germline CDR1 is SGHNT and CDR2 YYREEE (reference sequence). CDR3 in amino acids: CASSLARTSGAYEQYF. CDR3 sequence (DNA): TGTGCCAGCAGCTTGGCGAGGACTAGCGGTGCCTACGAGCAGTACTTC.

The chain is built from TRBV27 and TRBJ2-7, with 10 positions matching TRBD2. The CDR3 length is 14 residues. The V segment lost 5 bases and the J segment 7 bases; nucleotides outside the gene matches: 8. Per the germline V gene, CDR1 is MNHEY and CDR2 is SMNVEV (reference sequence). The CDR3 DNA is TGTGCCAGCAGTCCTAGCGGGAGTTGGTTGGAGCAGTACTTC. It encodes CASSPSGSWLEQYF.

The V gene is TRBV5-1, the J gene TRBJ2-5; possibly TRBD2 for D (6 bases). Trimming shortened V by 0 bases and J by 4 bases, and 10 bases separated the two germline ends. From germline, CDR1 is SGHRS and CDR2 YFSETQ. The CDR3 totals 14 residues. The CDR3 sequence: CASSLGTSRETQYF. The CDR3 nucleotides read TGCGCCAGCAGCTTGGGTACTAGCAGAGAGACCCAGTACTTC.

V usage is TRBV4-3 and J usage is TRBJ1-1; D unresolved. V was shortened by 0 bases and J by 4 bases, with 6 bases between the two germline ends. The CDR3 loop spans 13 amino acids. Germline V lookup: CDR1 LGHNA, CDR2 YSLEER. CDR3: CASSQEWATEAFF. CDR3 nucleotides: TGCGCCAGCAGCCAAGAGTGGGCCACTGAAGCTTTCTTT.

This clone occurred many times. This rearrangement joins TRBV7-2 to TRBJ2-5, with 11 bases that match TRBD2. The CDR3 spans 13 residues. Germline trimming cut 4 bases from V and 5 bases from J; bases unmatched to any gene: 0. Germline V CDR1 and CDR2: SGHTA, FQGNSA. This CDR3 reads CASSSSGRETQYF. The CDR3 DNA sequence: TGTGCCAGCAGCTCTAGCGGGAGGGAGACCCAGTACTTC.

The chain is built from TRBV5-4 and TRBJ1-1, with 10 bases matching TRBD1. CDR1 and CDR2 (germline): SGHNT, YYREEE (reference sequence). V lost 4 bases to trimming and J lost 3 bases; unmatched junction nucleotides: 6. CDR3 size: 15 residues. The CDR3 spells CASSHATGGYTEAFF. The CDR3 nucleotides are TGTGCCAGCAGCCATGCGACAGGGGGCTACACTGAAGCTTTCTTT.

The V call is TRBV19, the J call TRBJ1-5; tentative D call: TRBD1 (6 bases). CDR1 and CDR2 (germline): LNHDA, SQIVND (reference sequence). The CDR3 is made up of 14 amino acids. V was cut by 6 bases and J by 5 bases, with 14 bases left in between. CDR3 residues: CASSPTGKDQPQHF. CDR3 nucleotides: TGTGCCAGTAGCCCAACAGGGAAAGATCAGCCCCAGCATTTT.

Comments on this clone: Within the sample, other DNA sequences also encode this same CDR3. The rearrangement uses TRBV6-6 and TRBJ1-2; D is unclear. This CDR3 has 10 amino acids. The germline V gene has CDR1 MNHNY and CDR2 SVGAGI (reference sequence). The V end lost 6 bases, the J end lost 5 bases, and 4 bases lay between the germline ends. The CDR3 coding sequence is TGTGCCAGCAGCTCTTATGGCTACACCTTC. Translating gives CASSSYGYTF.

This clone was observed once. CDR3 residues: CAISLGLGSEQFF. In nucleotides, the CDR3 is TGTGCCATCAGTCTGGGTCTAGGATCTGAGCAGTTCTTC. The chain employs TRBV10-3 and TRBJ2-1; unclear D gene. Trimming stripped 5 bases from V and 9 bases from J, with 14 bases between. The CDR3 is 13 amino acids. Per germline, CDR1 ENHRY and CDR2 SYGVKD.